A selection of T cell receptor beta chains follows, all from one sample in a study of T cell responses to AZD1222 COVID-19 vaccine. Profiled with immunoSEQ multiplex PCR; TCRdb holds only in-frame clones, not every one. The sample yields 130,000 to 150,000 clones, 89% seen once. This material consisted of peripheral blood, taken on day 0 of AZD1222 vaccination. Receptors originate from an adult in good health. Both conserved end residues are part of each CDR3. D genes are given only for firm matches. Part of the rows lack a size; the others show once, few, many or a class for expanded clones.

v_call	clone_size	d_call	cdr3_length	j_call	cdr3_nt	cdr3_aa
TRBV7-3	-	TRBD2	13	TRBJ2-1	TGTGCCAGCAGCTTAATACGGGGGGATGAGCAGTTCTTC	CASSLIRGDEQFF
TRBV24-1	once	-	16	TRBJ2-2	TGTGCCACCAGTGATTTGAGACAACCGAACACCGGGGAGCTGTTTTTT	CATSDLRQPNTGELFF
TRBV9	-	-	15	TRBJ1-2	TGTGCCAGCAGCGGACGGGACCGAGCTAACTATGGCTACACCTTC	CASSGRDRANYGYTF
TRBV6-6	-	-	16	TRBJ1-6	TGTGCCAGCAGTTACTCGGTGCAGGGACCCGGGTCACCCCTCCACTTT	CASSYSVQGPGSPLHF
TRBV12-5	-	-	16	TRBJ1-4	TGTGCTAGTGGTTTGAACTGGGTCGTGGCTAATGAAAAACTGTTTTTT	CASGLNWVVANEKLFF
TRBV7-3	-	TRBD1	14	TRBJ2-1	TGTGCCAGCAGCGACCAGGGGGAATACAATGAGCAGTTCTTC	CASSDQGEYNEQFF
TRBV6-5	-	TRBD1	15	TRBJ1-4	TGTGCCAGCAGCCGACCGGGGACAGGAAGGGAAAAACTGTTTTTT	CASSRPGTGREKLFF
TRBV7-9	-	-	12	TRBJ2-7	TGTGCCAGCAGCTTCATTGGCTACGAGCAGTACTTC	CASSFIGYEQYF
TRBV24-1	-	TRBD2	17	TRBJ2-3	TGTGCCACCAGTGACCATAGCGGGAGGATCAGCACAGATACGCAGTATTTT	CATSDHSGRISTDTQYF
TRBV6-6	-	TRBD2	15	TRBJ2-1	TGTGCCAGCAGTTACAGGGCGGGAGAGGTCTATGAGCAGTTCTTC	CASSYRAGEVYEQFF
TRBV7-3	-	TRBD2	15	TRBJ2-3	TGTGCCAGCAGCCTTAGCGGGGGCAACACAGATACGCAGTATTTT	CASSLSGGNTDTQYF
TRBV4-1	-	-	16	TRBJ2-3	TGCGCCAGCAGCCACCCTGCGAGGGACAGCACAGATACGCAGTATTTT	CASSHPARDSTDTQYF
TRBV5-1	once	-	14	TRBJ2-1	TGCGCCAGCAGCACGAGACAGGACCAGGATGAGCAGTTCTTC	CASSTRQDQDEQFF
TRBV19	-	TRBD1	14	TRBJ1-1	TGTGCCAGTAGTATGGGACAGGGGGGCACTGAAGCTTTCTTT	CASSMGQGGTEAFF
TRBV28	-	-	14	TRBJ1-5	TGTGCCAGCATCCGCGGGACAAGCAATCAGCCCCAGCATTTT	CASIRGTSNQPQHF
TRBV14	-	TRBD2	18	TRBJ2-3	TGTGCCAGCAGCCAAGATCATCCGGGACTAGCGGTCACAGATACGCAGTATTTT	CASSQDHPGLAVTDTQYF
TRBV21-1	-	-	14	TRBJ1-1	TGTGCCAGCAGCAAATCGGCCCCCTTGTCTGGAGCTTTCTTT	CASSKSAPLSGAFF
TRBV4-2	-	TRBD2	15	TRBJ2-7	TGTGCCAGCAGCCCAGACCCGACTAGCGTCTACGAGCAGTACTTC	CASSPDPTSVYEQYF
TRBV20-1	few	-	14	TRBJ1-4	TGCAGTGCTAGTTATCCCGCAACTAATGAAAAACTGTTTTTT	CSASYPATNEKLFF
TRBV11-1	-	-	11	TRBJ2-1	TGTGCCAGCAGCCAAAGTTTAGCGCAGTTCTTC	CASSQSLAQFF
TRBV28	-	TRBD2	17	TRBJ2-5	TGTGCCAGCAGACACGGGCTAGCGGGAGACATGGAAGAGACCCAGTACTTC	CASRHGLAGDMEETQYF
TRBV3-1/TRBV3-2	-	-	13	TRBJ1-1	TGTGCCAGCAGCAGCGTGGTGAACACTGAAGCTTTCTTT	CASSSVVNTEAFF
TRBV27	-	-	12	TRBJ2-7	TGTGCCAGAGTCTCCTGTTGCCCGTGGCGGTACTTC	CARVSCCPWRYF
TRBV6-5	-	TRBD1	14	TRBJ1-4	TGTGCCAGCAGCTCGGGACAGATTAATGAAAAACTGTTTTTT	CASSSGQINEKLFF
TRBV30	-	TRBD2	14	TRBJ2-2	TGTGCCTGGAGTGTATTACTAGCGTCCGGGGAGCTGTTTTTT	CAWSVLLASGELFF
TRBV5-1	-	TRBD2	17	TRBJ2-7	TGCGCCAGCCGAAGAATCCTAGCGGGCTCCTCGGGGTACGAGCAGTACTTC	CASRRILAGSSGYEQYF
TRBV5-1	-	TRBD1	14	TRBJ2-7	TGCGCCAGCAGCTTGGCAGGGGGCCTCTACGAGCAGTACTTC	CASSLAGGLYEQYF
TRBV28	-	-	14	TRBJ1-5	TGTGCCAGCAGACGTAGACAGGTTCCAGCGCCCCAGCATTTT	CASRRRQVPAPQHF
TRBV5-4	-	TRBD1	14	TRBJ2-7	TGTGCCAGCAGCCCCGGGACAGGGACCTACGAGCAGTACTTC	CASSPGTGTYEQYF
TRBV2	few	-	10	TRBJ2-1	TGTGCGGGGGGCGGGAATGAGCAGTTCTTC	CAGGGNEQFF
TRBV6-5	-	TRBD2	15	TRBJ2-7	TGTGCCAGCAGTCTTAGCGGGAGTGGCTCCTACGAGCAGTACTTC	CASSLSGSGSYEQYF
TRBV7-2	-	-	12	TRBJ2-7	TGTGCCAGCAGCTTAGGTAGACCCGAGCAGTACTTC	CASSLGRPEQYF
TRBV27	-	TRBD2	16	TRBJ2-1	TGTGCCAGCAGTGGGGTGCTCAGCGGGAGGTTCGATGAGCAGTTCTTC	CASSGVLSGRFDEQFF
TRBV14	-	TRBD1	15	TRBJ2-5	TGTGCCAGCAGCCGAAGGACAGGCGGGTTGGAGACCCAGTACTTC	CASSRRTGGLETQYF
TRBV6-2/TRBV6-3	-	TRBD2	19	TRBJ2-3	TGTGCCAGCAGTCCCCCTAGCGGGAGTTTTAGAGTTAGCACAGATACGCAGTATTTT	CASSPPSGSFRVSTDTQYF
TRBV18	few	-	13	TRBJ2-7	TGTGCCAGCTCACCGGGGACGGCCCCCGAGCAGTACTTC	CASSPGTAPEQYF
TRBV12-3/TRBV12-4	-	-	11	TRBJ1-2	TGTGCCAGCAGTTTTGACTATGGCTACACCTTC	CASSFDYGYTF
TRBV28	-	-	15	TRBJ1-6	TGTGCCAGCACTTTCAGGGGAAGTAGGAATTCACCCCTCCACTTT	CASTFRGSRNSPLHF
TRBV18	-	-	17	TRBJ1-6	TGTGCCAGCTCACCACGGGACACCAAACTAATAAGTTCACCCCTCCACTTT	CASSPRDTKLISSPLHF
TRBV6-6	-	-	14	TRBJ2-7	TGTGCCAGCAGTGTTCTCGGACACGACTACGAGCAGTACTTC	CASSVLGHDYEQYF
TRBV5-8	-	TRBD1	15	TRBJ1-5	TGTGCCAGCAGTATGAGGACAGGGGGCTTCCAGCCCCAGCATTTT	CASSMRTGGFQPQHF
TRBV6-5	once	-	16	TRBJ2-3	TGTGCCAGCAGTTACAGAGACAGACCTAGCGCAGATACGCAGTATTTT	CASSYRDRPSADTQYF
TRBV4-3	few	TRBD2	15	TRBJ2-7	TGCGCCAGCAGTCCAAGGCTACTAGCGGGCTACGAGCAGTACTTC	CASSPRLLAGYEQYF
TRBV30	-	TRBD2	15	TRBJ2-7	TGTGCCTGGGATACCACTAGCGGGACAACTGGCGAGCAGTACTTC	CAWDTTSGTTGEQYF
TRBV10-3	-	-	13	TRBJ1-1	TGTGCCATCAGTGGAGGCGTTACTAGGCCAGCTTTCTTT	CAISGGVTRPAFF
TRBV7-9	-	-	16	TRBJ1-1	TGTGCCAGCAGCACCTTTGTTCGGGGGATGAACACTGAAGCTTTCTTT	CASSTFVRGMNTEAFF
TRBV6-6	-	-	15	TRBJ1-4	TGTGCCAGCAGTTTACCAGGGGCCAGAAGAGAAAAACTGTTTTTT	CASSLPGARREKLFF
TRBV7-9	-	TRBD2	15	TRBJ2-7	TGTGCCAGCAGCTTCCTAGCGGGAACACACTACGAGCAGTACTTC	CASSFLAGTHYEQYF
TRBV19	-	-	14	TRBJ1-4	TGTGCCAGTAGTAGGACAGCAACTAATGAAAAACTGTTTTTT	CASSRTATNEKLFF
TRBV5-1	-	TRBD1	13	TRBJ2-1	TGCGCCAGCAGACCAGAGGGGGCCGATGAGCAGTTCTTC	CASRPEGADEQFF